The next 20 T cell receptor beta chains were all read from a single sample in a study of radiotherapy plus CTLA-4 blockade in lung cancer. Only in-frame clones appear in the TCRdb table, and some are missing; sequencing was by immunoSEQ multiplex PCR. The sample includes around 30,000 clones, about four fifths of them seen just once. The sample here was peripheral blood, taken from a patient treated with radiotherapy plus ipilimumab. Every receptor here comes from a human donor with non-small cell lung cancer that progressed on radiotherapy plus ipilimumab.

The V call is TRBV28, the J call TRBJ1-2, with 10 positions matching TRBD1. The CDR3 is 13 residues long. The V gene end was trimmed by 10 bases and the J gene end by 6 bases; junction bases not matched to a gene: 8. Looked up from germline, CDR1 is MDHEN and CDR2 is SYDVKM. The chain's CDR3 is CATRDRGSDGYTF. The CDR3 DNA is TGTGCCACCAGGGACAGGGGCAGCGATGGCTACACCTTC.

The chain carries TRBV27 and TRBJ2-1; D is possibly TRBD1 (5 bases). The CDR3 consists of 13 residues. The V gene lost 6 bases and the J gene lost 2 bases, with 8 bases spanning the gap. The germline CDR1 and CDR2 sequences are MNHEY and SMNVEV (reference sequence). In DNA form, the CDR3 reads TGTGCCAGCAGAAAGGGGCCCTACAATGAGCAGTTCTTC. It is translated as CASRKGPYNEQFF.

This clone was found once. The junction shows a germline mismatch at one end, possibly a read error. The V and J genes are TRBV5-1 and TRBJ1-2, with D hard to call. Germline lookup yields CDR1 SGHRS and CDR2 YFSETQ. The CDR3 is 12 residues long. The chain's CDR3 is CASTLEGGGYTF. For the CDR3, the DNA is TGCGCCAGCACCTTGGAGGGAGGTGGCTACACCTTC.

This chain uses TRBV27 with TRBJ1-1, with D tentatively TRBD1 (6 bases). V was trimmed by 4 bases and J by 2 bases, leaving 11 bases between them. The length of the CDR3 is 14 residues. Germline CDR1 and CDR2: MNHEY and SMNVEV (reference sequence). The CDR3, as DNA: TGTGCCAGCAGTTCCACAGGGCTCAACACTGAAGCTTTCTTT. Protein sequence: CASSSTGLNTEAFF.

This clone was observed a handful of times. This rearrangement joins TRBV4-1 to TRBJ2-2, with D possibly being TRBD1 (5 bases). The CDR3 loop spans 16 amino acids. Germline loops: CDR1 MGHRA, CDR2 YSYEKL. V was pared by 4 bases and J by 7 bases, with 19 bases between. This chain's CDR3 is CASSPLSSPGHGELFF. The CDR3 bases are TGCGCCAGCAGCCCCCTTAGTAGCCCAGGGCACGGGGAGCTGTTTTTT.

The chain employs TRBV10-1 and TRBJ2-5; D could derive from TRBD1 or TRBD2 (6 bases each). This CDR3 comprises 14 residues. Germline V gives CDR1 WNHNN, CDR2 SYGVQD (reference sequence). V gave up 7 bases and J gave up 9 bases, with 21 bases separating them. The CDR3 sequence is CASTCEAGGEAQYF. The CDR3 region has the DNA TGCGCCAGCACCTGCGAGGCCGGGGGCGAGGCCCAGTACTTC.

The sample holds a few counts of this clone. The J gene is TRBJ1-3, the V gene TRBV7-9, with no clear D. This CDR3 spans 15 amino acids. Trimming took 1 base from V and 2 from J, leaving 9 bases between them. CDR1 and CDR2 from the germline V gene are SEHNR and FQNEAQ (reference sequence). CDR3 coding DNA: TGTGCCAGCAGCTTAGAGTCCAGAGCTGGAAACACCATATATTTT. Translation: CASSLESRAGNTIYF.

The chain is built from TRBV5-6 and TRBJ2-7; 8 bases are a match to TRBD1. Trimming took 4 bases from V and 9 from J; bases not matched to a gene: 15. The CDR3 is 15 amino acids. Germline values: CDR1 SGHDT, CDR2 YYEEEE. CDR3 loop: CASSPQTGAVGGQYF. DNA of the CDR3: TGTGCCAGCAGCCCGCAGACAGGGGCCGTCGGGGGGCAGTACTTC.

The CDR3 bases are TGTGCCAGTAGTCCCCGGAAGTATGGCTACACCTTC. It translates to CASSPRKYGYTF. The rearrangement joins TRBV19 to TRBJ1-2; D gene ambiguous. Germline CDR1 and CDR2: LNHDA and SQIVND (reference sequence). Trimming took 5 bases from V and 5 from J, leaving 9 bases between them. This CDR3 contains 12 residues.

This clone was observed a single time. The V call is TRBV6-5, the J call TRBJ1-1; D is possibly TRBD1 (5 bases). The CDR3 length is 14 residues. The ends were cut back, 2 bases at V and 0 bases at J, with 7 bases in the middle. Germline CDR1 MNHEY, CDR2 SVGAGI. The CDR3 is CASSYGTLNTEAFF. The CDR3 coding sequence is TGTGCCAGCAGTTACGGGACCTTGAACACTGAAGCTTTCTTT.

The rearrangement uses TRBV5-1 and TRBJ2-1; 11 bases are a match to TRBD2. From germline, CDR1 is SGHRS and CDR2 YFSETQ. With V trimmed by 5 bases and J by 9 bases, 10 bases remained unmatched. The CDR3 contains 15 residues. The CDR3 DNA reads TGCGCCAGCAGAAAACTACTAGCGGGAGAAGGTGAGCAGTTCTTC. Amino acid sequence: CASRKLLAGEGEQFF.

The sample holds one count of this clone. This chain uses TRBV7-3 with TRBJ2-1, with 8 bases that match TRBD1. This CDR3 contains 14 residues. J lost 7 bases, V lost 4 bases, and 6 bases had no gene match. Germline V gene lookup returns CDR1 SGHTA and CDR2 FQGTGA. The CDR3 DNA reads TGTGCCAGCAGCTCGGGACAGGTAAAAAATGAGCAGTTCTTC. This sequence encodes CASSSGQVKNEQFF.

This chain uses TRBV19 with TRBJ2-7; 10 bases agree with TRBD1. Looked up from germline, CDR1 is LNHDA and CDR2 is SQIVND (reference sequence). V shed 3 bases, J shed 3 bases, and the junction held 5 bases outside the gene matches. The CDR3 totals 15 residues. CDR3 DNA sequence: TGTGCCAGTAGTATTGGACAGGGGGAAATCTACGAGCAGTACTTC. Translated: CASSIGQGEIYEQYF.

The chain recombines TRBV19 with TRBJ1-5; 10 bases match TRBD1. This CDR3 region has 15 residues. Trimming cost V 6 bases and J 2 bases; bases outside gene matches: 4. Germline CDR1 LNHDA, CDR2 SQIVND (reference sequence). CDR3 loop: CASRTGGIGNQPQHF. In nucleotides, the CDR3 is TGTGCCAGTAGGACAGGGGGCATTGGCAATCAGCCCCAGCATTTT.

This clone was counted a few times. The chain employs TRBV28 and TRBJ2-2; weak D call: TRBD1 (5 bases). The germline V gene encodes CDR1 MDHEN and CDR2 SYDVKM. There are 14 residues in the CDR3. Trimming removed 5 bases from V and 3 bases from J, with 10 bases in between. The CDR3 is CASSEPGYTGELFF. The CDR3 nucleotides are TGTGCCAGCAGTGAACCAGGGTACACCGGGGAGCTGTTTTTT.

The genes are TRBV27 and TRBJ2-1; TRBD2 matches at 11 bases. With V trimmed by 7 bases and J by 1 base, 9 bases remained unmatched. Germline assignment: CDR1 MNHEY and CDR2 SMNVEV (reference sequence). The CDR3 is 17 residues long. The CDR3 bases are TGTGCCAGCATTACTAGCGGGAGAGGGACTTCCTACAATGAGCAGTTCTTC. As protein: CASITSGRGTSYNEQFF.

To note about this clone: The junction differs from germline at one of its ends, possibly a read error. The chain recombines TRBV6-5 with TRBJ2-7; 11 bases are a match to TRBD2. This CDR3 has 14 residues. Germline V lookup: CDR1 MNHEY, CDR2 SVGAGI. The CDR3 protein is CASSEEGTSGGRDF. CDR3 DNA: TGTGCCAGCAGTGAAGAGGGAACTAGCGGGGGAAGGGACTTC.

In DNA, the CDR3 is TGTGCCAGCAGTTACTCTGAAGGGGGGCTGAACACTGAAGCTTTCTTT. Protein sequence: CASSYSEGGLNTEAFF. The chain recombines TRBV6-5 with TRBJ1-1, with D perhaps matching TRBD1 (6 bases). CDR3 length equals 16 residues. CDR1 and CDR2 (germline): MNHEY, SVGAGI. The V gene lost 0 bases and the J gene lost 0 bases, with 11 bases spanning the gap.

The chain links TRBV15 to TRBJ2-7, with 7 positions matching TRBD2. The J segment lost 5 bases and the V segment lost 1 base, leaving 8 bases of the junction unmatched. Germline-derived CDR1 and CDR2 are LNHNV and YYDKDF (reference sequence). The CDR3 contains 15 residues. DNA of the CDR3: TGTGCCACCAGCAGAGGCGGGCGGGAGTGGAACGAGCAGTACTTC. It specifies CATSRGGREWNEQYF.

This chain connects TRBV9 to TRBJ2-1, with 10 nucleotides matching TRBD2. The trim removed 3 bases at V and 4 bases at J, leaving 10 bases unmatched. Germline V gene sequence: CDR1 SGDLS, CDR2 YYNGEE. The CDR3 runs to 17 residues. The CDR3 loop reads CASSAKAGTSVYNEQFF. The CDR3 nucleotides are TGTGCCAGCAGCGCGAAAGCCGGGACTAGCGTTTACAATGAGCAGTTCTTC.